This TCR beta chain originates from a study of blood T cell repertoires in COVID-19 (dated by TCRdb to about 2020). With regard to the full study: The collaborator samples originated in the United States, Italy and Spain and spanned the acute and convalescent phases of COVID-19. Where HLA class I and class II types were available, the types were taken from metadata supplied by the sample provider, not from assay-based typing. The repertoires were released in a freely available public database meant as a resource for research on the immune response to SARS-CoV-2. The material from the prospective study consisted of cDNA or gDNA derived from T cells, B-cell-depleted T cells, or PBMCs. The sample metadata nearly always contained a de-identified subject ID, COVID-19 status, age in years and sex. The samples were drawn from the first 160 participants of the ongoing ImmuneRACE study and from some 1,300 subjects provided by 6 global collaborators. Deeply sampled blood TCRbeta repertoires from subjects exposed to, actively infected with, or recovered from COVID-19 were included in the dataset.

Each collaborating institution followed its own protocols to collect whole blood in K2EDTA tubes. Collaborator samples were shipped for TCRbeta analysis as frozen whole blood, isolated PBMCs, or DNA extracted from either sample type. The research as a whole found: Clinical and demographic metadata were provided uncurated, with the amount varying by source and participant.

Comments on this clone: Its antigen has not been determined. Per-nucleotide qualities are absent, and no much larger clonotype sits a single base away. The sample contains more than one DNA sequence encoding this CDR3.

TCRbeta CDR3 regions were amplified from genomic DNA using the immunoSEQ Assay, a bias-controlled multiplex PCR. For the original study's pipeline: Within the assay, amplification of reference gene primers was used to estimate how many nucleated cells each sample contained. To quantify the absolute abundance of each unique TCRbeta CDR3 rearrangement, sequence reads were collapsed and filtered. For each sample, productive Simpson clonality was calculated as the square root of Simpson's diversity index across productive rearrangements. TCRdb stores this immuneACCESS table with in-frame sequences only. Part of the clones is absent; in the studies checked, under half of the shortfall reflects unresolved V genes, and no reason is known for the rest. Clone size and the V and J calls come from that table; the DNA yielded D and trimming. This sample comprises some 150,000 clones, 85% to 90% of them detected only once. Around 6.5% of the sample comes from the top ten.

Sequencing was done on a sample of peripheral blood. This receptor was taken from a woman older than 75 in a cohort sampled during active or convalescent COVID-19.

The encoded CDR3 is CASSRDRGQETQYF. The DNA sequence is as follows: TGTGCCAGCAGTCGGGACAGGGGGCAGGAGACCCAGTACTTC. This chain is built from TRBV2 and TRBJ2-5, with 12 bases aligning to TRBD1. CDR1 and CDR2 are read off the germline V gene as SNHLY and FYNNEI. The germline V and J ends show losses of 5 bases and 5 bases respectively, and no gene match explains 3 bases of the junction. Taken from cysteine to phenylalanine, the CDR3 has 14 residues. Only CDR3 DNA is held: 42 bases, read in frame from base 1.